The subject of this entry is one T cell receptor beta chain. Study processing details: How many nucleated cells were present was estimated from reference gene primer amplification. Repertoires were generated with immunoSEQ multiplex PCR, while TCRdb's copy carries only in-frame clones and drops some. V and J calls plus clone size are reproduced from that table; the DNA served to infer D and trimming. The sample carries some 250,000 clones, around four fifths recorded once. These data are taken from a study of blood T cell repertoires in COVID-19. In the study overall: Samples came from the United States, Italy and Spain, spanning acute and convalescent COVID-19. PBMCs, B-cell-depleted T cells, or T cells were the source of the cDNA or gDNA that made up the material.

Input material: peripheral blood. This TCR was sampled from a middle-aged man with acute or convalescent COVID-19.

This CDR3 is CASSGREVYVPYEQYF. The CDR3 nucleotides are TGTGCCAGCAGTGGACGGGAGGTTTACGTCCCCTACGAGCAGTACTTC. The rearrangement joins TRBV28 to TRBJ2-7, with TRBD2 matching 7 bases. CDR3 length: 16 residues. V shed 5 bases and J 2 bases; nucleotides not matched to a gene: 12. Germline CDR1 is MDHEN and CDR2 is SYDVKM.